This TCR beta chain emerged from a study of blood T cell repertoires in COVID-19 (dated by TCRdb to the early 2020s). For context, the study as a whole: The collaborator samples originated in the United States, Italy and Spain and spanned the acute and convalescent phases of COVID-19. The prospective study material was composed of cDNA or gDNA derived from T cells, B-cell-depleted T cells, or PBMCs. Subjects who had been exposed to COVID-19, were actively infected with it, or had recovered from it provided the deeply sampled blood TCRbeta repertoires that made up the dataset. The repertoires were released in a freely available public database meant as a resource for research on the immune response to SARS-CoV-2. The samples were drawn from two sources: the first 160 participants of the ongoing ImmuneRACE study, and 1,200 or so subjects contributed by 6 global collaborators. A de-identified subject ID, COVID-19 status, age in years and sex were almost always included in the sample metadata. Where HLA class I and class II types were available, the types were taken from metadata supplied by the sample provider, not from assay-based typing.

TCRbeta CDR3 regions were amplified from genomic DNA using the immunoSEQ Assay, a bias-controlled multiplex PCR. Turning to the authors' computational methods: The number of nucleated cells in each sample was estimated by amplification of reference gene primers within the assay. Sequence reads were collapsed and filtered to measure the absolute abundance of every unique TCRbeta CDR3 rearrangement. Productive Simpson clonality was computed per sample as the square root of Simpson's diversity index over productive rearrangements. What TCRdb holds here is the immuneACCESS table cut down to in-frame rearrangements. Part of the clones is not present; checked against another copy, under half of the missing clones reflect an unresolved V gene, and the others are unexplained. V and J calls and clone size follow that table, whereas D and trimming were derived from the DNA. For this sample there are roughly 60,000 clones; 87% appear just once. The ten largest clones capture roughly 9.1% of the sample.

The collaborating institutions used their own protocols to collect whole blood in K2EDTA tubes. Collaborator samples were shipped for TCRbeta analysis as frozen whole blood, isolated PBMCs, or DNA extracted from either sample type. Broad study findings and their caveats: Clinical and demographic metadata were provided uncurated, with the amount varying by source and participant.

On this clone: The specificity of this receptor is unknown. Base qualities are not at hand, and no much larger clone is one base apart.

This TCR was recovered from a human donor with acute or convalescent COVID-19. The donor label of this sample is uncertain. Sequenced sample: peripheral blood.

The bases are TGTGCCAGCAGTCCACAGGGGGCAGGGAATCAGCCCCAGCATTTT. This translates into CASSPQGAGNQPQHF. In this chain, TRBV28 is recombined with TRBJ1-5; TRBD1 fits 9 bases in the junction. V is cut back by 5 bases and J by 4 bases, with 6 bases in the junction unmatched. CDR1 and CDR2, looked up from the germline V gene, are MDHEN and SYDVKM. The CDR3 contains 15 residues, cysteine and phenylalanine counted. Just CDR3 DNA is preserved here, 45 bases in frame from base 1. With the rest looked up from the reference TRBV28 and TRBJ1-5 genes rather than sequenced, the full variable domain is DVKVTQSSRYLVKRTGEKVFLECVQDMDHENMFWYRQDPGLGLRLIYFSYDVKMKEKGDIPEGYSVSREKKERFSLILESASTNQTSMYLCASSPQGAGNQPQHFGDGTRLSIL.